Shown below are 8 T cell receptor beta chains from a single sample sequenced in a study of human T cells and chemical hapten exposure. TCRdb recomputed calls from the RACE reads with MiXCR, one row per CDR3 protein. Among a few hundred thousand distinct CDR3 sequences, 6% to 7% were seen once, and the ten largest hold about 5.6%. Stated time point: patch test 2, 6 weeks after DPC sensitization. As to treatment: therapeutic diphenylcyclopropenone sensitization with weekly scalp DPC. The sequencing used whole blood, collected in connection with sensitization to the hapten diphenylcyclopropenone (DPC). The source of these receptors is a woman in her late teens or twenties with alopecia areata. Some clones in this sample may be carry-over from other donors' samples.

The sample holds a few counts of this clonotype. The chain couples TRBV6-2 or TRBV6-3 to TRBJ2-4; D is uncertain. Deletions cut 8 bases from V and 0 bases from J, with 5 bases between. This CDR3 is 12 amino acids long. Germline CDR1 reads MNHEY; CDR2 reads SVGEGT. The CDR3 reads CASGQAKNIQYF. The CDR3 bases are TGTGCCAGCGGCCAAGCCAAAAACATTCAGTACTTC.

This clonotype came up many times. The rearrangement links TRBV7-2 to TRBJ1-5, with D uncertain. CDR3 length: 15 amino acids. Germline CDR1 SGHTA, CDR2 FQGNSA. V lost 4 bases and J lost 1, with 11 bases in between. The CDR3 DNA is TGTGCCAGCAGCTCAGAGCTTGGCAGCAATCAGCCCCAGCATTTT. Protein sequence: CASSSELGSNQPQHF.

In its sample, this clonotype was seen a few times. V and J are TRBV27 and TRBJ2-7; 9 nucleotides agree with TRBD1. Germline CDR1 reads MNHEY; CDR2 reads SMNVEV (reference sequence). The V gene end was trimmed by 3 bases and the J gene end by 3 bases; junction bases not matched to a gene: 6. CDR3 length: 15 residues. This chain's CDR3 is CASSFGQGSGYEQYF. In DNA, the CDR3 is TGTGCCAGCAGTTTCGGACAGGGGTCCGGCTACGAGCAGTACTTC.

The table lists this clonotype with many counts. This chain links TRBV29-1 with TRBJ1-1; D call uncertain. Germline V gives CDR1 SQVTM, CDR2 ANQGSEA. Trimming pared 7 bases from V and 2 bases from J, leaving 11 bases between. The CDR3 has 12 residues. CDR3 sequence reads: CSAWTGNTEAFF. DNA for the CDR3: TGCAGCGCATGGACGGGTAACACTGAAGCTTTCTTT.

This clonotype was counted a few times. This sequence joins TRBV4-2 and TRBJ2-7, with TRBD2 matching 13 bases. V shed 4 bases and J 0 bases; nucleotides not matched to a gene: 9. The CDR3 extends over 18 amino acids. Germline CDR1 reads LGHNA; CDR2 reads YNFKEQ. CDR3 sequence reads: CASSLTGTSGVRSYEQYF. DNA of the CDR3: TGTGCCAGCAGCCTTACCGGGACTAGCGGGGTCCGCTCCTACGAGCAGTACTTC.

The gene calls are TRBV4-3 and TRBJ1-4, with TRBD1 identical over 11 bases. The trim removed 1 base at V and 7 bases at J, leaving 26 bases unmatched. Germline CDR1 reads LGHNA; CDR2 reads YSLEER. The CDR3 contains 23 residues. CDR3 residues: CASSQVHFESGLDRGLESEKLFF. CDR3 DNA: TGCGCCAGCAGCCAAGTTCATTTCGAATCGGGGCTGGACAGGGGGCTGGAGTCTGAAAAACTGTTTTTT.

The V and J genes are TRBV6-2 or TRBV6-3 and TRBJ1-1, with TRBD1 identical over 9 bases. The germline CDR1 and CDR2 sequences are MNHEY and SVGEGT. V dropped 5 bases and J dropped 3; count of bases not matched to a gene: 4. This CDR3 is built from 14 residues. The CDR3 DNA is TGTGCCAGCAGTGTACAGGGGGCCTACACTGAAGCTTTCTTT. This gives the protein CASSVQGAYTEAFF.

There are a few counts of this clonotype. This sequence joins TRBV7-9 and TRBJ1-2, with a weak D call TRBD1 (5 bases). The CDR3 length is 16 residues. Germline V gives CDR1 SEHNR, CDR2 FQNEAQ (reference sequence). Trimming pared 1 base from V and 2 bases from J, leaving 14 bases between. The CDR3 DNA reads TGTGCCAGCAGCTTAGAAGGGGCTCGGCTGAACTATGGCTACACCTTC. This translates into CASSLEGARLNYGYTF. Using reference TRBV7-9 and TRBJ1-2 for the parts outside the CDR3, the full variable domain is DTGVSQNPRHKITKRGQNVTFRCDPISEHNRLYWYRQTLGQGPEFLTYFQNEAQLEKSRLLSDRFSAERPKGSFSTLEIQRTEQGDSAMYLCASSLEGARLNYGYTFGSGTRLTVV.